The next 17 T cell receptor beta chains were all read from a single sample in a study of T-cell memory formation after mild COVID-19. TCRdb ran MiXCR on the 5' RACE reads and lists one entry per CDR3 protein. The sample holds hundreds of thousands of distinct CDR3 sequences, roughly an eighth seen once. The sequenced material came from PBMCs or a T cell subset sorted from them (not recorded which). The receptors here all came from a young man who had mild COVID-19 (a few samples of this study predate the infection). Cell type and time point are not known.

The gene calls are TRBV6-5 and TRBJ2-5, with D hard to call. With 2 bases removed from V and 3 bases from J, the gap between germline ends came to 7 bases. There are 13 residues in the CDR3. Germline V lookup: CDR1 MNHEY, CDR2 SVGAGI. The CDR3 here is CASSYGGEETQYF. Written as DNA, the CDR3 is TGTGCCAGCAGTTACGGCGGAGAAGAGACCCAGTACTTC.

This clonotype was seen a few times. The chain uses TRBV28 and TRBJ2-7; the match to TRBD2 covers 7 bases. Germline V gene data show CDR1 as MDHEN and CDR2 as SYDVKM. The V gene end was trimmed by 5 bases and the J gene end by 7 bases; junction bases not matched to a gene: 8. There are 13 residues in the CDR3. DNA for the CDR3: TGTGCCAGCAGTCGGGGGGACGTTACGGAGCAGTACGTC. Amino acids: CASSRGDVTEQYV.

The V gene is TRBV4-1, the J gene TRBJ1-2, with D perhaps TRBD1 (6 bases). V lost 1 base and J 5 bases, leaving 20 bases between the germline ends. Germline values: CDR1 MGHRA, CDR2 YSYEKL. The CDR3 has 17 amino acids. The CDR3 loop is CASSQVGRTEASYGYTF. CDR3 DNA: TGCGCCAGCAGCCAAGTTGGTCGGACAGAAGCCTCGTATGGCTACACCTTC.

CDR3 sequence: CASSLRDPTGELFF. DNA of the CDR3: TGCGCCAGCAGCCTCCGGGACCCAACCGGGGAGCTGTTTTTT. This rearrangement joins TRBV5-1 to TRBJ2-2; tentatively, D is TRBD1 or TRBD2 (5 bases each). The germline CDR1 and CDR2 sequences are SGHRS and YFSETQ. The ends were cut back, 4 bases at V and 5 bases at J, with 12 bases in the middle. The CDR3 has 14 residues. The whole variable domain, filled in from reference TRBV5-1 and TRBJ2-2, reads KAGVTQTPRYLIKTRGQQVTLSCSPISGHRSVSWYQQTPGQGLQFLFEYFSETQRNKGNFPGRFSGRQFSNSRSEMNVSTLELGDSALYLCASSLRDPTGELFFGEGSRLTVL.

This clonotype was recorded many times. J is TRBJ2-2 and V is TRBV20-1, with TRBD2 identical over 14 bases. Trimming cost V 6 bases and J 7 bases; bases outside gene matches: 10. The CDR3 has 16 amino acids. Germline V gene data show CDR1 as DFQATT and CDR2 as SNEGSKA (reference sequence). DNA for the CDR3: TGCAGTGCCAAGACTAGCGGGGGGGCCGTTGGCGGGGAGCTGTTTTTT. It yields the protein CSAKTSGGAVGGELFF.

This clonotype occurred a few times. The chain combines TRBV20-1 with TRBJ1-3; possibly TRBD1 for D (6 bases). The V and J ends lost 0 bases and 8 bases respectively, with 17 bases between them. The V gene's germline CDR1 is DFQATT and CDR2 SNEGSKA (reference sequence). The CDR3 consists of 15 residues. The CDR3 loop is CSARDPRGGADTIYF. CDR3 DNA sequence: TGCAGTGCTAGAGATCCTCGAGGGGGAGCGGACACCATATATTTT.

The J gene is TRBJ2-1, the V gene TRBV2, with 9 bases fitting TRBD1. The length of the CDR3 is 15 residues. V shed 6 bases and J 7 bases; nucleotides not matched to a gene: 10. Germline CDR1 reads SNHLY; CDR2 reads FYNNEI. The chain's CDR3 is CASREPGQGLNEQFF. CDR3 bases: TGTGCCAGCAGGGAACCGGGACAGGGTTTGAATGAGCAGTTCTTC.

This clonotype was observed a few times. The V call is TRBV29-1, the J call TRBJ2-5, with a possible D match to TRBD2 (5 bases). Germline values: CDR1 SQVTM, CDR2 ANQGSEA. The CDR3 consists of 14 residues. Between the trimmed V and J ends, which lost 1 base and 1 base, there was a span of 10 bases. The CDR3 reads CSVEGGEGQETQYF. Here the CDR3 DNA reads TGCAGCGTTGAAGGTGGTGAGGGCCAAGAGACCCAGTACTTC.

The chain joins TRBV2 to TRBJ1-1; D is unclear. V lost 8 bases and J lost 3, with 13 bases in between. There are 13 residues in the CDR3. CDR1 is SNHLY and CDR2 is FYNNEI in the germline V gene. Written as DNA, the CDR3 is TGTGCCAGCCCGCTTCGTCCGGACACTGAAGCTTTCTTT. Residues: CASPLRPDTEAFF.

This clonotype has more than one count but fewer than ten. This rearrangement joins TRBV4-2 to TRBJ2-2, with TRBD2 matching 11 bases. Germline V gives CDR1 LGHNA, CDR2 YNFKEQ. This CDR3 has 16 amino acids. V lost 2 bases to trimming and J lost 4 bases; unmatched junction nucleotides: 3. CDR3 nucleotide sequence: TGTGCCAGCAGCCAAATAGCGGGGGGGCCCACCGGGGAGCTGTTTTTT. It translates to CASSQIAGGPTGELFF.

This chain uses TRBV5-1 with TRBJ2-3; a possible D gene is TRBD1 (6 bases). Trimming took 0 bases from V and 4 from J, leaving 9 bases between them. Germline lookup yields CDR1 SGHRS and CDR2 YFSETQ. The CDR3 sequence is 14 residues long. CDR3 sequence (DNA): TGCGCCAGCAGCTTGGAACAGGGACCAGATACGCAGTATTTT. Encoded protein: CASSLEQGPDTQYF.

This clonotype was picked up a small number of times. The CDR3 is CASRPENTDTQYF. The DNA of the CDR3 is TGTGCCAGCAGGCCAGAGAACACAGATACGCAGTATTTT. This chain links TRBV7-3 with TRBJ2-3; no reliable D call. This CDR3 is 13 amino acids long. Germline assignment: CDR1 SGHTA and CDR2 FQGTGA. Trimming took 6 bases from V and 2 from J, leaving 9 bases between them. The full variable domain, in which reference TRBV7-3 and TRBJ2-3 provide the parts outside the CDR3, is GAGVSQTPSNKVTEKGKYVELRCDPISGHTALYWYRQSLGQGPEFLIYFQGTGAADDSGLPNDRFFAVRPEGSVSTLKIQRTERGDSAVYLCASRPENTDTQYFGPGTRLTVL.

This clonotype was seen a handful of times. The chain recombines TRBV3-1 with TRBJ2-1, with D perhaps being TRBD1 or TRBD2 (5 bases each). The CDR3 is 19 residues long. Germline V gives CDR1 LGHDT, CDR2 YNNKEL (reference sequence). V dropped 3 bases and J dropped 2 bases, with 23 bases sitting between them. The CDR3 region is CASSHYASLEPGPYNEQFF. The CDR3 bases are TGTGCCAGCAGCCACTACGCCTCACTGGAGCCGGGGCCCTACAATGAGCAGTTCTTC.

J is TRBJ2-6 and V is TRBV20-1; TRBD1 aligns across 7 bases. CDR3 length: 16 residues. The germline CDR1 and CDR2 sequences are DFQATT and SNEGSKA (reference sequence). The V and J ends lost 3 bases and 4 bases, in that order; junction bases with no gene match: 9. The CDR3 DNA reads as TGCAGTGCTAGGAGGGCAGGGGGTACAGGGGCCAACGTCCTGACTTTC. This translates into CSARRAGGTGANVLTF.

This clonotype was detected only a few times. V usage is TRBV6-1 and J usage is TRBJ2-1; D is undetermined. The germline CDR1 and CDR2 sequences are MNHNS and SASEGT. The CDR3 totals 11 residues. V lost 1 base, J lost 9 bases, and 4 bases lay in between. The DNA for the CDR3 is TGTGCCAGCAGTGAAGACACTGAGCAGTTCTTC. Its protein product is CASSEDTEQFF.

The CDR3 sequence is CASSQVGASGNTIYF. CDR3 nucleotide sequence: TGCGCCAGCAGCCAAGTGGGGGCCTCTGGAAACACCATATATTTT. The chain carries TRBV4-1 and TRBJ1-3; D is perhaps TRBD1 (6 bases). The CDR3 is 15 residues long. Trimming left V 1 base short and J 0 bases short, with 7 bases between. CDR1 and CDR2 (germline): MGHRA, YSYEKL.

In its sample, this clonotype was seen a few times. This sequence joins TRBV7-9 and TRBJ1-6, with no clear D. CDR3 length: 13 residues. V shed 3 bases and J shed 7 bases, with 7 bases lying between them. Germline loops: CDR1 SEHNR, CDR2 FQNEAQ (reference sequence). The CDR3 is CASSFTANSPLHF. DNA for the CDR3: TGTGCCAGCAGCTTTACCGCCAATTCACCCCTCCACTTT.